The entry below describes one T cell receptor (beta chain). The specificity of this receptor is unknown. The input lacks base qualities; no much larger clone sits a single base away. The data stem from a study of cytomegalovirus exposure and HLA in healthy donors (dated by TCRdb to about 2017). For context, the study as a whole: According to an earlier analysis of around 600 of the donors, about 179 million T cells yielded 90 million to 140 million unique TCR beta sequences and less than 300 Gb of sequence data. Around 320 gigabases of sequencing data and tens of millions of unique TCR sequences were included in an early release covering roughly 600 HLA-typed donors. Of the roughly 400 genotyped donors, 75% to 85% were placed in the genetic ancestry cluster associated with self-reported Caucasian donors. The aim of the study was to test whether cataloging public T cell receptors could identify signatures of past pathogen exposure. The study profiled the T cell repertoires of about 720 subjects by immunosequencing and related them to cytomegalovirus serostatus. Along with the roughly 670-subject first cohort, a separate validation cohort of over a hundred different subjects was used. To predict cytomegalovirus infection status, the study combined high-throughput TCR immunosequencing, statistical association of individual TCRs with disease status, and machine learning. To study patterns of TCR occurrence, a later analysis re-analyzed previously published TCR beta repertoires from several hundred donors and added high-resolution HLA genotyping. The later analysis used no new phenotypic data to find candidate immune exposures, relying instead on TCR beta sequences and their occurrence across donors. An earlier analysis of 587 of the donors used high-throughput TCR beta sequencing to judge whether each TCR beta V gene segment behaved as functional or pseudogenic. Alongside the repertoire data, information on donor age, sex, ethnicity and CMV serostatus was compiled. A later genetic analysis used genome-wide SNP genotypes for 398 of the 666 donors, treating that subset as a discovery cohort. All discovery cohort repertoires had been generated on a single sequencing platform. HLA typing covered class I and class II loci at four-digit resolution. The number of typed donors differed by locus: about 629-630 for A, B, C, DRB1 and DQB1; about 520 for DQA1; 606 for DPA1; and 400 to 480 for DPB1. Because of strong linkage in the cohort, roughly five DR-DQ haplotypes were treated as single units for association and clustering. Among roughly 400 genotyped donors of the cohort, an average of approximately 220,000 unique TCR beta nucleotide sequences was sequenced per donor, of which 15% to 20% were non-productive. The paper as a whole reports these results and caveats: In a later analysis, TCR association rates were found to vary across HLA loci, with the most associated TCRs seen for DRB1 alleles and the fewest for HLA-C alleles. A further reported finding was that TCR beta sequences accurately predicted the HLA-A and HLA-B alleles for most subjects in the first cohort. In vitro tests confirmed that three of the cytomegalovirus-associated TCR beta chains recognize cytomegalovirus antigens. It was suggested by the authors that the approach could potentially be generalized to other disease states and immunological phenotypes. Cytomegalovirus status was reported to be diagnosed by the classifier with high specificity and sensitivity in both the original and validation cohorts. V-gene and J-gene trimming of TCR beta chains was associated with a missense DCLRE1C variant in a later genetic analysis, and the association was replicated in an independent cohort. In a later genetic analysis, fewer N-insertions in productive TCRs were reported among donors in an Asian-associated ancestry cluster than the approximately 630-donor mean. In a later analysis, HLA-associated TCR beta chains were found to be more clonally expanded and to have lower generation probabilities than equally common non-associated chains. HLA typing was unavailable for some donors at each locus, so association tests used only the typed subset. Linkage disequilibrium might explain the correlated functional status among segregating V segments, but an unknown experimental factor could not be ruled out. The earlier analysis of some 540 of the donors excluded 15 to 20 rarely observed V segments, including chromosome 9 orphons, because counts were too low. Some IMGT-functional V segments, including TRBV6-2 and TRBV6-3, could not be told apart with the 87-base-pair reads, so those segments were excluded. In the study, about 150 TCR beta chains were listed as associated with cytomegalovirus. In this cohort, only TCR beta chains were sequenced, and detectable features were limited by the absence of alpha or paired-chain data. According to a later analysis, parvovirus B19, influenza, CMV and Epstein-Barr virus appeared linked to several top co-occurrence clusters. A later analysis associated some 17,000 TCR beta sequences with specific HLA alleles at a false discovery rate of 0.05. According to a later analysis, most CMV-associated TCR beta chains appeared to be HLA-restricted, and the HLA associations seemed to be driven largely by CMV exposure. A cluster of highly shared sequence variants was judged likely to be a technical artifact of the sequencing pipeline. Presence/absence analyses assumed roughly uniform sequencing depth across donors, an assumption that may not hold. Broadly in line with IMGT annotations, most TCR beta V segments showed up in productive rearrangements about 90% or about 30% of the time in an earlier analysis of approximately 600 of the donors. For the cohort, immune exposure information was limited to CMV serostatus. Most TCR sequences were seen in very few donors, while some public TCRs were found in many individuals. Assigning TCR associations to individual alleles was difficult when HLA alleles, especially DR and DQ, strongly co-occurred.

Compared with germline, V lacks 0 bases and J lacks 1 base; bases without a gene match: 8. The CDR3 runs 18 residues from the cysteine to the phenylalanine. Kept here is only the CDR3 DNA, which spans 54 bases and is read in frame from base 1. CDR1 and CDR2, looked up from the germline V gene (reference sequence), are SGHNT and YYREEE. The cohort comprised some 730 healthy bone marrow donors. At the time of sampling, all cohort members were nominally healthy, though unrecorded immune exposures were likely present. The donor was CMV seronegative and was included in the group of several hundred seronegative cohort members. Every donor gave a peripheral blood sample, and the peripheral blood mononuclear cells from that sample were used for TCR beta sequencing. Genomic DNA was extracted from the blood cell samples with the Qiagen DNeasy Blood Extraction Kit. Library prep was done by the immunoSEQ multiplex PCR assay. For the multiplex PCR, a mixture combining 60 forward primers for TCR Vbeta segments and 13 reverse primers for TCR Jbeta segments was used. The CDR3 region of rearranged TCR beta genes was amplified from genomic DNA by a multiplex PCR assay. On the Illumina HiSeq System, the amplified TCR beta libraries were sequenced as 87-base-pair reads. The authors' analysis ran thus. A later analysis counted approximately 74 million unique TCR beta chains across the 650 to 700 repertoires, and roughly 10 million of these chains were shared by at least two donors. To remove PCR and sequencing errors, raw reads were error-corrected and collapsed into unique sequences using a nearest-neighbor algorithm that merged closely related sequences. Alignment of CDR3 sequences to IMGT reference sequences was used to assign V, D and J gene segments. For a sequence to be retained, a match of at least six nucleotides to both a V gene segment and a J gene segment was required. A rearrangement counted as productive if the CDR3 had no stop codons and remained in frame with V and J, and every other rearrangement counted as non-productive. Following IMGT convention, CDR3 was defined as the stretch from the second conserved V-encoded cysteine to the conserved J-encoded phenylalanine. Sequences without an unambiguous match to a single V gene segment were excluded from the earlier analysis of about 600 of the donors. In an earlier analysis of a few hundred of the donors, V segments were called functional above 56.7% productive rearrangements and were called segregating when the between-donor standard deviation exceeded 5%. A statistical classification framework was built for diagnosing cytomegalovirus status from the catalog of TCR beta chain sequences. In a later analysis, V and J genes were assigned by comparing TCR nucleotide sequences against IMGT/GENE-DB human TR gene sequences. A later analysis assigned CDR3 sequences and most-parsimonious VDJ recombination scenarios with the TCRdist pipeline. A later analysis defined each TCR beta chain by its CDR3 amino acid sequence plus V-gene family, and excluded reads lacking a unique V-gene family. A later analysis removed 450 to 600 highly shared, low-generation-probability nucleotide sequences to deal with suspected cross-contamination and a sequencing artifact. For each public chain, a later analysis derived a clonal expansion index from normalized ranks of inferred template counts within each repertoire. Generation probabilities in a later analysis came from a VDJ recombination model fitted to out-of-frame rearrangements, and those results were checked against IGoR. Hypergeometric tests were used in a later analysis to score TCR-TCR, TCR-HLA and TCR-CMV co-occurrence, with a repertoire-size bias correction applied to the TCR pairs. To estimate false discovery rates, a later analysis permuted the HLA or CMV assignments 20 times. A later analysis grouped co-occurring TCRs with DBSCAN, adding TCRdist sequence similarity when clustering within HLA-allele-positive subsets. For co-occurrence clustering, repertoires with fewer than 30,000 or more than 120,000 public chains were excluded, along with five or six repertoires with anomalous nucleotide sharing. TCRdb stores this immuneACCESS table with in-frame sequences only. Part of the clones is absent; in the studies checked, under half of the shortfall reflects unresolved V genes, and no reason is known for the rest. Clone size and V and J calls were adopted from that table, with D and trimming inferred from the DNA. Present in this sample are about 210,000 clones, 80% to 90% of which were seen just once. The ten biggest clones cover roughly 0.32% of the sample.

The source material was PBMCs. This clonotype was sampled from a woman under 40 in good health and CMV-seronegative. This chain is built from TRBV5-4 and TRBJ2-1; TRBD2 lines up with 9 middle nucleotides. The CDR3 region: CASSLAAGGPWSYNEQFF. At the DNA level, the sequence is TGTGCCAGCAGCTTGGCTGCGGGAGGGCCGTGGTCCTACAATGAGCAGTTCTTC. With all but the CDR3 taken from the reference TRBV5-4 and TRBJ2-1 genes, the full variable domain is: ETGVTQSPTHLIKTRGQQVTLRCSSQSGHNTVSWYQQALGQGPQFIFQYYREEENGRGNFPPRFSGLQFPNYSSELNVNALELDDSALYLCASSLAAGGPWSYNEQFFGPGTRLTVL.